A single sample is the source of the 21 T cell receptor beta chains below, sequenced in a study of T cell changes during pregnancy in multiple sclerosis. Sequencing used immunoSEQ multiplex PCR; TCRdb keeps in-frame clones, though not all of them. Of about 110,000 clones listed, approximately 90% are singletons. The sequencing used peripheral blood, collected in the third trimester of pregnancy. Receptors originate from a female donor with multiple sclerosis, enrolled in a pregnancy study.

The rearrangement joins TRBV19 to TRBJ2-7, with D perhaps matching TRBD2 (5 bases). CDR3 length: 24 amino acids. V gave up 10 bases and J gave up 0 bases, with 46 bases separating them. Germline V gives CDR1 LNHDA, CDR2 SQIVND (reference sequence). CDR3 bases: TGTGCCACCGCTCGTTGCCCACCATCGAGACAAGGTGAGAAAGGGCTAGGGAGCTCCTACGAGCAGTACTTC. Its protein is CATARCPPSRQGEKGLGSSYEQYF.

The V call is TRBV19, the J call TRBJ2-6; 7 nucleotides line up with TRBD1. This CDR3 has 15 residues. The ends lost 5 bases at V and 2 bases at J; junction bases unmatched: 3. The germline CDR1 and CDR2 sequences are LNHDA and SQIVND (reference sequence). The CDR3 spells CASSPTGTGANVLTF. In nucleotides, the CDR3 is TGTGCCAGTAGTCCGACAGGGACTGGGGCCAACGTCCTGACTTTC.

The rearrangement links TRBV9 to TRBJ1-2; D perhaps matches TRBD1 (5 bases). With 0 bases removed from V and 6 bases from J, the gap between germline ends came to 15 bases. The V gene's germline CDR1 is SGDLS and CDR2 YYNGEE. This CDR3 spans 15 amino acids. CDR3 amino acids: CASSVGGFPGDGYTF. The CDR3 DNA reads TGTGCCAGCAGCGTAGGGGGGTTCCCGGGGGATGGCTACACCTTC.

The rearrangement uses TRBV2 and TRBJ2-1; 12 bases align to TRBD2. Germline lookup yields CDR1 SNHLY and CDR2 FYNNEI. V gave up 7 bases and J gave up 6 bases; unmatched junction bases: 16. The CDR3 has 18 residues. CDR3 residues: CASTLSQLAGGPSNEQFF. For the CDR3, the DNA is TGTGCCAGCACCCTATCCCAGCTAGCGGGAGGGCCAAGCAATGAGCAGTTCTTC. Supplemented by reference TRBV2 and TRBJ2-1, the full variable domain reads EPEVTQTPSHQVTQMGQEVILRCVPISNHLYFYWYRQILGQKVEFLVSFYNNEISEKSEIFDDQFSVERPDGSNFTLKIRSTKLEDSAMYFCASTLSQLAGGPSNEQFFGPGTRLTVL.

The chain recombines TRBV11-2 with TRBJ2-7; 11 bases align to TRBD2. Germline assignment: CDR1 SGHAT and CDR2 FQNNGV. There are 15 residues in the CDR3. V was pared by 1 base and J by 4 bases, with 3 bases of the junction left unmatched. In nucleotides, the CDR3 is TGTGCCAGCAGCTTAGGGCCTAGCGGGAGGTACGAGCAGTACTTC. Its protein product is CASSLGPSGRYEQYF.

The gene calls are TRBV19 and TRBJ2-5; 7 bases agree with TRBD1. CDR1 and CDR2 from the germline V gene are LNHDA and SQIVND (reference sequence). After removal of 8 bases from V and 1 base from J, the junction contained 7 bases not matched to a gene. The CDR3 totals 14 residues. The DNA for the CDR3 is TGTGCCAGTTCCGGGACAGCCCTCCAAGAGACCCAGTACTTC. This gives the protein CASSGTALQETQYF.

This chain uses TRBV5-5 with TRBJ1-1, with 7 bases identical to TRBD1. V lost 0 bases to trimming and J lost 11 bases; unmatched junction nucleotides: 13. Germline V gives CDR1 SGHKS, CDR2 YYEKEE (reference sequence). This CDR3 has 15 residues. The CDR3 DNA follows: TGTGCCAGCAGCTTGGGGGGGGACAGCTCACGAAGGGCTTTCTTT. Amino acid sequence: CASSLGGDSSRRAFF.

The V gene is TRBV19, the J gene TRBJ2-3, with TRBD1 matching 11 bases. J gave up 5 bases and V 5 bases, and 3 bases lay outside the gene matches. Germline values: CDR1 LNHDA, CDR2 SQIVND (reference sequence). This CDR3 is 14 amino acids long. In DNA, the CDR3 is TGTGCCAGTAGTCTGGGGACAGGGGGAGATACGCAGTATTTT. Translated: CASSLGTGGDTQYF.

V gene TRBV2 combines with J gene TRBJ2-3, with 9 bases that match TRBD2. This CDR3 is 13 amino acids long. After removal of 8 bases from V and 5 bases from J, the junction contained 5 bases not matched to a gene. From germline, CDR1 is SNHLY and CDR2 FYNNEI. As DNA, the CDR3 is TGTGCCAGCCAGCGGGAGGAACTAGATACGCAGTATTTT. This encodes CASQREELDTQYF.

This chain joins TRBV6-6 and TRBJ2-6, with 7 bases aligning to TRBD2. V lost 0 bases, J lost 6 bases, and 5 bases stayed unmatched. The length of the CDR3 is 16 residues. In germline, CDR1 is MNHNY, CDR2 SVGAGI (reference sequence). The CDR3 DNA follows: TGTGCCAGCAGTTACTCGGGGGGGGGAGTGGCCAACGTCCTGACTTTC. It specifies CASSYSGGGVANVLTF.

The V call is TRBV19, the J call TRBJ1-1; D call uncertain. Deletions cut 4 bases from V and 1 base from J, with 10 bases between. This CDR3 comprises 14 residues. CDR1 and CDR2 (germline): LNHDA, SQIVND (reference sequence). CDR3 in amino acids: CASSTRLTNTEAFF. The CDR3 bases are TGTGCCAGTAGTACGCGATTAACGAACACTGAAGCTTTCTTT. Full variable domain (rest looked up from reference TRBV19 and TRBJ1-1): DGGITQSPKYLFRKEGQNVTLSCEQNLNHDAMYWYRQDPGQGLRLIYYSQIVNDFQKGDIAEGYSVSREKKESFPLTVTSAQKNPTAFYLCASSTRLTNTEAFFGQGTRLTVV.

This chain joins TRBV2 and TRBJ2-7; D not certain. Trimming removed 0 bases from V and 3 bases from J, with 9 bases in between. Germline assignment: CDR1 SNHLY and CDR2 FYNNEI. The length of the CDR3 is 14 residues. CDR3 bases: TGTGCCAGCAGTGAAGCGCGACTGGGCTACGAGCAGTACTTC. It encodes CASSEARLGYEQYF.

This chain uses TRBV5-5 with TRBJ1-2; 9 bases map to TRBD1. Losses at the gene ends were 4 bases for V and 3 bases for J; bases not matched to a gene: 4. CDR1 SGHKS and CDR2 YYEKEE come from the germline V gene (reference sequence). This CDR3 has 14 residues. The CDR3 loop is CASSIRTGDYGYTF. CDR3 nucleotide sequence: TGTGCCAGCAGCATCCGGACAGGGGACTATGGCTACACCTTC.

CDR3 in amino acids: CACRIGGYGTEAFF. For the CDR3, the DNA is TGTGCCTGTCGAATAGGGGGTTACGGGACTGAAGCTTTCTTT. The gene calls are TRBV30 and TRBJ1-1; tentatively, D is TRBD1 (6 bases). Per germline, CDR1 GTSNPN and CDR2 SVGIG (reference sequence). With 6 bases removed from V and 5 bases from J, the gap between germline ends came to 19 bases. This CDR3 region has 14 residues.

This rearrangement joins TRBV14 to TRBJ2-1, with D perhaps TRBD2 (6 bases). The CDR3 consists of 14 residues. The germline V and J ends were trimmed by 4 bases and 8 bases, with 15 bases remaining between them. Germline values: CDR1 SGHDN, CDR2 FVKESK. The DNA of the CDR3 is TGTGCCAGCAGCCCGGGGACTCGGCGGCATGAGCAGTTCTTC. Translated: CASSPGTRRHEQFF.

V and J are TRBV5-1 and TRBJ1-1, with D unresolved. The V gene's germline CDR1 is SGHRS and CDR2 YFSETQ. Trimming took 2 bases from V and 4 from J, leaving 9 bases between them. The CDR3 is 13 amino acids. CDR3 in amino acids: CASSFEGLTEAFF. As DNA, the CDR3 is TGCGCCAGCAGCTTCGAGGGCCTCACTGAAGCTTTCTTT.

This chain joins TRBV28 and TRBJ2-6; unclear D gene. CDR3 length equals 15 residues. Germline CDR1 and CDR2: MDHEN and SYDVKM. V was shortened by 6 bases and J by 0 bases, with 9 bases between the two germline ends. The CDR3 bases are TGTGCCAGCAGCCTACAGAGCTCTGGGGCCAACGTCCTGACTTTC. The encoded protein is CASSLQSSGANVLTF.

This chain connects TRBV6-5 to TRBJ2-2, with D perhaps TRBD2 (5 bases). The CDR3 consists of 15 residues. Per the germline V gene, CDR1 is MNHEY and CDR2 is SVGAGI. V gave up 0 bases and J gave up 4 bases, with 9 bases separating them. CDR3 sequence reads: CASSYSGAGTGELFF. The CDR3 DNA reads as TGTGCCAGCAGTTACTCCGGCGCGGGCACCGGGGAGCTGTTTTTT.

V usage is TRBV30 and J usage is TRBJ2-3; D is possibly TRBD1 (5 bases). This CDR3 contains 14 residues. In germline, CDR1 is GTSNPN, CDR2 SVGIG (reference sequence). V was clipped by 3 bases and J by 1 base, with 11 bases between them. CDR3: CAWSTGRGTDTQYF. In DNA form, the CDR3 reads TGTGCCTGGAGCACAGGTCGGGGCACAGATACGCAGTATTTT.

The chain joins TRBV10-3 to TRBJ2-3; 7 bases align to TRBD2. Germline CDR1 is ENHRY and CDR2 is SYGVKD. The CDR3 has 16 amino acids. V lost 5 bases, J lost 2 bases, and 10 bases stayed unmatched. The CDR3 is CAISRLAELDTDTQYF. CDR3 in DNA: TGTGCCATCAGTCGGCTAGCGGAGCTAGACACAGATACGCAGTATTTT.

The chain combines TRBV6-6 with TRBJ1-1; 9 bases are shared with TRBD1. Looked up from germline, CDR1 is MNHNY and CDR2 is SVGAGI (reference sequence). With V trimmed by 6 bases and J by 11 bases, 16 bases remained unmatched. The CDR3 covers 15 residues. CDR3 residues: CASRLQGAPPEHAFF. The CDR3 DNA sequence: TGTGCCAGCAGATTACAGGGGGCGCCCCCTGAGCACGCTTTCTTT.